The 15 T cell receptor beta chains given below trace back to one sample, sequenced in a study of early T cells in non-severe SARS-CoV-2 infection. Via MiXCR, TCRdb re-called the 5' RACE reads, giving one row per CDR3 protein. Of around 52,000 distinct CDR3 sequences listed, under 14% were seen once; the top ten hold roughly a tenth. Source material: whole blood. These receptors were obtained from an adult who was a healthcare worker with PCR-confirmed SARS-CoV-2 infection or an uninfected control (not recorded which).

This clonotype occurred many times. J is TRBJ1-2 and V is TRBV4-1; perhaps TRBD1 as D (6 bases). The V gene's germline CDR1 is MGHRA and CDR2 YSYEKL. This CDR3 is built from 17 residues. Trimming took off 4 bases at V and 0 bases at J, with 18 bases between the two ends. The CDR3 DNA is TGCGCCAGCAGCCCTGGGACATGGATGAAACCTAACTATGGCTACACCTTC. It specifies CASSPGTWMKPNYGYTF.

This clonotype came up many times. In DNA form, the CDR3 reads TGTGCCAGCAGTTTGGGGCTTAGCACAGATACGCAGTATTTT. Translating it yields CASSLGLSTDTQYF. J is TRBJ2-3 and V is TRBV28, with D possibly TRBD1 on 5 matching bases. Germline V gene data show CDR1 as MDHEN and CDR2 as SYDVKM. The ends were cut back, 3 bases at V and 0 bases at J, with 7 bases in the middle. The CDR3 loop spans 14 amino acids.

Ten or more counts support this clonotype. J is TRBJ1-6 and V is TRBV5-6, with D possibly matching TRBD1 (5 bases). With 4 bases removed from V and 7 bases from J, the gap between germline ends came to 12 bases. Germline assignment: CDR1 SGHDT and CDR2 YYEEEE. CDR3 length: 14 residues. CDR3 DNA: TGTGCCAGCAGCCCGGGGACCCAAAATTCACCCCTCCACTTT. Amino acid sequence: CASSPGTQNSPLHF.

This clonotype was seen a handful of times. This chain links TRBV7-2 with TRBJ2-3; D perhaps matches TRBD2 (5 bases). CDR1 is SGHTA and CDR2 is FQGNSA in the germline V gene. The CDR3 runs 14 residues. V dropped 1 base and J dropped 6 bases, with 11 bases sitting between them. The CDR3 region is CASSLEGPGDTQYF. Here the CDR3 DNA reads TGTGCCAGCAGCTTAGAAGGACCGGGGGATACGCAGTATTTT.

In this sample, this clonotype turned up a few times. J is TRBJ1-3 and V is TRBV20-1, with 8 bases that match TRBD1. With 6 bases clipped from V and 4 bases from J, the junction kept 8 bases outside the gene matches. This CDR3 is 14 amino acids long. Germline CDR1 and CDR2: DFQATT and SNEGSKA (reference sequence). The DNA for the CDR3 is TGCAGTGCCCCGGGCAGGGGGCAAGGAAACACCATATATTTT. Its protein product is CSAPGRGQGNTIYF.

This clonotype has only a few counts. The CDR3 coding sequence is TGCAGTGCTACCCCCAGCGGTAGTTTGGCCAAAAACATTCAGTACTTC. Its protein is CSATPSGSLAKNIQYF. The genes are TRBV20-1 and TRBJ2-4; a weak D match, TRBD2 (5 bases). Germline CDR1 is DFQATT and CDR2 is SNEGSKA (reference sequence). Trimming left V 4 bases short and J 1 base short, with 17 bases between. The CDR3 totals 16 residues.

This clonotype has only a few counts. V is TRBV28 and J is TRBJ2-5, with no clear D. V lost 4 bases to trimming and J lost 2 bases, with 5 bases between them. Germline assignment: CDR1 MDHEN and CDR2 SYDVKM. The CDR3 runs 12 residues. Here the CDR3 reads CASSSQQETQYF. The CDR3, as DNA: TGTGCCAGCAGTTCTCAGCAAGAGACCCAGTACTTC.

There are a few counts of this clonotype. This chain uses TRBV20-1 with TRBJ2-1, with 7 bases matching TRBD2. CDR3 length equals 13 residues. CDR1 DFQATT and CDR2 SNEGSKA come from the germline V gene (reference sequence). V trimming: 6 bases; J trimming: 4 bases; junction bases outside the gene matches: 6. CDR3 amino acids: CSASRGVYNEQFF. CDR3 DNA sequence: TGCAGTGCCAGTCGGGGGGTTTACAATGAGCAGTTCTTC.

This clonotype was counted a few times. The chain joins TRBV5-1 to TRBJ2-4; the match to TRBD2 covers 12 bases. Germline CDR1 is SGHRS and CDR2 is YFSETQ. V shed 4 bases, J shed 0 bases, and the junction held 8 bases outside the gene matches. The CDR3 has 18 amino acids. The CDR3 region is CASSPGLAGILAKNIQYF. The CDR3 coding sequence is TGCGCCAGCAGCCCAGGACTAGCGGGAATACTAGCCAAAAACATTCAGTACTTC.

This clonotype appeared many times. The V and J genes are TRBV7-2 and TRBJ2-1; tentative D call: TRBD1 (5 bases). CDR3 length: 13 residues. The germline V and J ends were trimmed by 5 bases and 5 bases, with 10 bases remaining between them. The germline CDR1 and CDR2 sequences are SGHTA and FQGNSA. The chain's CDR3 is CASSPGHNNEQFF. The CDR3 nucleotides read TGTGCCAGCAGCCCAGGACATAACAATGAGCAGTTCTTC. The variable domain in full, completed from reference TRBV7-2 and TRBJ2-1, reads GAGVSQSPSNKVTEKGKDVELRCDPISGHTALYWYRQSLGQGLEFLIYFQGNSAPDKSGLPSDRFSAERTGGSVSTLTIQRTQQEDSAVYLCASSPGHNNEQFFGPGTRLTVL.

This clonotype was counted a few times. An end of the junction differs from the germline gene, which may be a read error. This sequence joins TRBV7-9 and TRBJ2-3; D unclear. The CDR3 spans 13 residues. The V gene's germline CDR1 is SEHNR and CDR2 FQNEAQ (reference sequence). The CDR3 protein is CASTNLGTDTQYF. In DNA, the CDR3 is TGTGCCAGCACCAATCTGGGCACGGATACGCAGTATTTT.

This clonotype was detected ten times or more. This chain connects TRBV29-1 to TRBJ2-5; D may match TRBD1 or TRBD2 (6 bases each). From germline, CDR1 is SQVTM and CDR2 ANQGSEA. CDR3 size: 12 residues. V was clipped by 4 bases and J by 5 bases, with 11 bases between them. The DNA for the CDR3 is TGCAGCGTTGCGGGGGCTGGGGAGACCCAGTACTTC. Its translation is CSVAGAGETQYF.

At least ten counts were recorded for this clonotype. The gene calls are TRBV10-1 and TRBJ2-3, with D unresolved. Germline V CDR1 and CDR2: WNHNN, SYGVQD (reference sequence). This CDR3 region has 15 residues. V was pared by 4 bases and J by 2 bases, with 13 bases between. CDR3 nucleotide sequence: TGCGCCAGCAGTGGTGAAGGCTACAACACAGATACGCAGTATTTT. This codes for CASSGEGYNTDTQYF.

The chain uses TRBV5-1 and TRBJ1-4; perhaps TRBD1 as D (5 bases). V lost 4 bases and J lost 2, with 21 bases in between. From germline, CDR1 is SGHRS and CDR2 YFSETQ. This CDR3 comprises 18 residues. CDR3 amino acids: CASSHSFGGEGTNEKLFF. The DNA for the CDR3 is TGCGCCAGCAGCCACTCTTTCGGTGGTGAGGGGACTAATGAAAAACTGTTTTTT.

This clonotype was observed a handful of times. This chain uses TRBV24-1 with TRBJ2-5; TRBD1 agrees at 7 bases. Germline V lookup: CDR1 KGHDR, CDR2 SFDVKD. The V gene end was trimmed by 9 bases and the J gene end by 4 bases; junction bases not matched to a gene: 4. The CDR3 is 12 residues long. CDR3 DNA: TGTGCCACCTCCAGGGGGTCAGAGACCCAGTACTTC. This gives the protein CATSRGSETQYF.